The 11 T cell receptor beta chains reported below all come from one sample, sequenced in a study of OX40 agonist ivuxolimab in advanced cancers. Clones were read by immunoSEQ multiplex PCR, and TCRdb kept only the in-frame ones, dropping some. The sample holds about 36,000 clones, just under 75% seen once. The source was CD4+ or CD8+ T cells sorted from blood, collected in a trial of the OX40 agonist ivuxolimab. These TCRs come from an adult with an advanced solid tumor such as melanoma, head and neck, liver or kidney cancer.

The genes are TRBV10-3 and TRBJ1-1; D possibly corresponds to TRBD1 (5 bases). This CDR3 comprises 14 residues. The germline V gene has CDR1 ENHRY and CDR2 SYGVKD. V gave up 5 bases and J gave up 8 bases, with 18 bases separating them. The CDR3 bases are TGTGCCATCAGTCCAGGGCTGGCTCCCCTGGAAGCTTTCTTT. It translates to CAISPGLAPLEAFF.

The V and J genes are TRBV19 and TRBJ2-6; 10 nucleotides agree with TRBD1. The CDR3 is made up of 19 amino acids. V trimming: 7 bases; J trimming: 1 base; junction bases outside the gene matches: 13. The V gene's germline CDR1 is LNHDA and CDR2 SQIVND (reference sequence). In DNA, the CDR3 is TGTGCCAGTACCTTCATACCGGGACAGGGGAAGTCTGGGGCCAACGTCCTGACTTTC. Translation: CASTFIPGQGKSGANVLTF.

The CDR3 spells CASSELGAAFYEQYF. CDR3 nucleotides: TGCGCCAGCAGTGAGTTAGGGGCTGCCTTCTACGAGCAGTACTTC. The chain couples TRBV10-2 to TRBJ2-7; a possible D gene is TRBD1 (5 bases). Germline V gene sequence: CDR1 WSHSY, CDR2 SAAADI. The CDR3 spans 15 residues. Deletions cut 1 base from V and 3 bases from J, with 13 bases between.

This chain uses TRBV29-1 with TRBJ1-2, with no clear D. In germline, CDR1 is SQVTM, CDR2 ANQGSEA. Trimming removed 7 bases at V and 4 bases at J, with 16 bases between. There are 13 residues in the CDR3. Written as DNA, the CDR3 is TGCAGCGCCACCCGGAGCGGTTCCTATGGCTACACCTTC. Its translation is CSATRSGSYGYTF.

This chain connects TRBV27 to TRBJ1-1, with D uncertain. CDR3 size: 14 residues. Germline V lookup: CDR1 MNHEY, CDR2 SMNVEV (reference sequence). Trimming took 1 base from V and 6 from J, leaving 12 bases between them. The CDR3 bases are TGTGCCAGCAGTTTATTGGGGAGGGATCCTGAAGCTTTCTTT. Protein product: CASSLLGRDPEAFF.

This chain joins TRBV12-1 and TRBJ1-5; TRBD1, the table's D call, was not compared with the DNA. TRBV12-1 is given as a pseudogene. This CDR3 has 15 residues. CDR3 DNA sequence: TGTGCCAGCAGCTTTTCCAGGGCGGTTTATCAGCCCCAGCATTTT. Residues: CASSFSRAVYQPQHF.

This rearrangement joins TRBV5-1 to TRBJ2-2; D assignment may be TRBD1 or TRBD2 (5 bases each). Germline CDR1 SGHRS, CDR2 YFSETQ. The CDR3 has 13 residues. V lost 0 bases and J lost 8, with 8 bases in between. In nucleotides, the CDR3 is TGCGCCAGCAGCTTGGCCAGGGAGGGGGAGCTGTTTTTT. Protein: CASSLAREGELFF.

This chain links TRBV7-9 with TRBJ2-6, with D unresolved. V lost 5 bases and J 4 bases, leaving 6 bases between the germline ends. Germline V gene data show CDR1 as SEHNR and CDR2 as FQNEAQ (reference sequence). CDR3 length: 13 amino acids. The DNA for the CDR3 is TGTGCCAGCAGCCACCCGGGGGCCAACGTCCTGACTTTC. This sequence encodes CASSHPGANVLTF.

This clone was seen a handful of times. This rearrangement joins TRBV11-2 to TRBJ1-2, with a weak D call TRBD1 (5 bases). V shed 3 bases and J shed 2 bases, with 7 bases lying between them. The germline gives CDR1 SGHAT, CDR2 FQNNGV. The CDR3 loop spans 13 amino acids. CDR3 residues: CASSLTENYGYTF. CDR3 nucleotides: TGTGCCAGCAGCTTGACAGAAAACTATGGCTACACCTTC.

This clone occurred a few times. The rearrangement joins TRBV10-1 to TRBJ2-1, with TRBD2 matching 8 bases. The CDR3 is made up of 14 amino acids. V shed 4 bases, J shed 4 bases, and the junction held 3 bases outside the gene matches. The germline CDR1 and CDR2 sequences are WNHNN and SYGVQD (reference sequence). The CDR3 region is CASSGTSWYNEQFF. The CDR3 nucleotides are TGCGCCAGCAGTGGGACTAGCTGGTACAATGAGCAGTTCTTC.

This chain uses TRBV11-2 with TRBJ2-7; D might be TRBD1 or TRBD2, each matching 5 bases. The ends were cut back, 6 bases at V and 4 bases at J, with 16 bases in the middle. The CDR3 extends over 14 amino acids. Germline V gene lookup returns CDR1 SGHAT and CDR2 FQNNGV. The CDR3 spells CASSSVGRFYEQYV. The DNA of the CDR3 is TGTGCCAGCAGTTCCGTGGGACGGTTTTACGAGCAGTACGTC.